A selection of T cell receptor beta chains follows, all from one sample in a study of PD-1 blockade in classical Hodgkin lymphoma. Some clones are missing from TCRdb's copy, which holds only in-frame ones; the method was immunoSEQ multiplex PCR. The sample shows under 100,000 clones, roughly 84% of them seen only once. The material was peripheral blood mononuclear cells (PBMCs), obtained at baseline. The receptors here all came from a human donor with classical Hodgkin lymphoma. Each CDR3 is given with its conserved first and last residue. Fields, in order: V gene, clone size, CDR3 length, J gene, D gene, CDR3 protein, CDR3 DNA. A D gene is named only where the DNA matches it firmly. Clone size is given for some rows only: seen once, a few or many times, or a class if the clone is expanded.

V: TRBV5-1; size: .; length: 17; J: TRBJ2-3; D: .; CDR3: CASSLNPGLQATDTQYF; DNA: TGCGCCAGCAGCTTAAATCCGGGCCTTCAGGCCACCGATACGCAGTATTTT
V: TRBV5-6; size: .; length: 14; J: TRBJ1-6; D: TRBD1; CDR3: CASSSTGLSSPLHF; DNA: TGTGCCAGCAGCTCGACAGGGTTGAGTTCACCCCTCCACTTT
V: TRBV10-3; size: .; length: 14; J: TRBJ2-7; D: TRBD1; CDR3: CAISERQGIGEQYF; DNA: TGTGCCATCAGTGAGAGACAGGGAATAGGCGAGCAGTACTTC
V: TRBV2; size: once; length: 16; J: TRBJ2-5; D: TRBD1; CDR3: CASSDLWTGAGETQYF; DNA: TGTGCCAGCAGTGATCTGTGGACAGGGGCCGGGGAGACCCAGTACTTC
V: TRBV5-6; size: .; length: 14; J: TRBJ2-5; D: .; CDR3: CASSLGSAVGTQYF; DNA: TGTGCCAGCAGCTTGGGCTCCGCAGTGGGGACCCAGTACTTC
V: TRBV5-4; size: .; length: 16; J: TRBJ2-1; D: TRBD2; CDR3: CASSSKRLAGVNEQFF; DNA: TGTGCCAGCAGCTCCAAACGGCTAGCGGGAGTAAATGAGCAGTTCTTC
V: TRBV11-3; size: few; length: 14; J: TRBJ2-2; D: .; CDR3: CASSSERAGGELFF; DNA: TGTGCCAGCAGCTCCGAGAGGGCTGGCGGGGAGCTGTTTTTT
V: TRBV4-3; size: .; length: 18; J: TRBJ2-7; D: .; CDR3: CASSQEPGTGNFHYEQYF; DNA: TGCGCCAGCAGCCAAGAGCCCGGGACTGGAAACTTCCACTACGAGCAGTACTTC
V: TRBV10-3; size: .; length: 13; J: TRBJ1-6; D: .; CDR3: CAISPGFDSPLHF; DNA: TGTGCCATCAGTCCCGGTTTTGATTCACCCCTCCACTTT
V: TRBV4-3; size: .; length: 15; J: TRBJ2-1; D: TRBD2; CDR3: CASSRGLAGHLEQFF; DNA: TGCGCCAGCAGCCGCGGACTAGCGGGACATCTTGAGCAGTTCTTC
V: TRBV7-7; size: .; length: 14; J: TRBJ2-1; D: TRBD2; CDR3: CASSLYQTSHEQFF; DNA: TGTGCCAGCAGCCTATACCAGACTAGCCATGAGCAGTTCTTC
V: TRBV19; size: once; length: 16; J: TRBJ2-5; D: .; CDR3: CASSMVSGLSQETQYF; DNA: TGTGCCAGTAGTATGGTCTCTGGGCTTTCCCAAGAGACCCAGTACTTC
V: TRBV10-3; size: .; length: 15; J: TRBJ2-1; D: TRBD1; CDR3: CAISRDPTGVHEQFF; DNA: TGTGCCATCAGCCGCGATCCCACAGGGGTGCATGAGCAGTTCTTC
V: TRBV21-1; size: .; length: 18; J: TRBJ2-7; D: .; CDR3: CASSKATQTSGSPYEQYF; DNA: TGTGCCAGCAGCAAAGCGACCCAGACTAGCGGGAGCCCCTACGAGCAGTACTTC
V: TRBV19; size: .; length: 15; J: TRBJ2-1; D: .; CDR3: CASSIQGGSYNEQFF; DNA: TGTGCCAGTAGTATACAGGGGGGATCCTACAATGAGCAGTTCTTC
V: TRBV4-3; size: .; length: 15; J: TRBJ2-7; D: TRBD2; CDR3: CASSRGLAGIYEQYF; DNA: TGCGCCAGCAGCCGAGGACTAGCGGGTATCTACGAGCAGTACTTC
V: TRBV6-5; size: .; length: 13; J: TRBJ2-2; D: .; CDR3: CASSYLNTGELFF; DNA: TGTGCCAGCAGTTACTTGAACACCGGGGAGCTGTTTTTT
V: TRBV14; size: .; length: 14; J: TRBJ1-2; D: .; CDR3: CASSQETGHYGYTF; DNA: TGTGCCAGCAGCCAAGAGACGGGCCACTATGGCTACACCTTC
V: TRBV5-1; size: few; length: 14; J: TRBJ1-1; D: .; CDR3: CASSAGGRTLEAFF; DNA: TGCGCCAGCAGCGCCGGGGGCAGGACCTTAGAAGCTTTCTTT
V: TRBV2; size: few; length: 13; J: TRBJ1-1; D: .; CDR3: CASSVNLNTEAFF; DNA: TGTGCCAGCAGTGTCAATCTGAACACTGAAGCTTTCTTT
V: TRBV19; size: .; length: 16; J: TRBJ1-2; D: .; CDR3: CASSIEPGRGEYGYTF; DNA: TGTGCCAGTAGTATAGAACCCGGCAGGGGAGAATATGGCTACACCTTC
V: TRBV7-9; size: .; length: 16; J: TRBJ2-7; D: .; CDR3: CASSLLGPNSGGEQYF; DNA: TGTGCCAGCAGCTTACTGGGGCCGAACTCTGGGGGCGAGCAGTACTTC
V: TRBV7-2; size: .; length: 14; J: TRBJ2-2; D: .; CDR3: CASSAGQYTGELFF; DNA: TGTGCCAGCAGCGCAGGACAGTACACCGGGGAGCTGTTTTTT
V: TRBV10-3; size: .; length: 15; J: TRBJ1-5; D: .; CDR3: CAISPNGGGRGPQHF; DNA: TGTGCCATCAGTCCAAACGGGGGGGGCCGGGGGCCCCAGCATTTT
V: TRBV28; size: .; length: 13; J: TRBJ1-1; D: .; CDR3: CASTQWGAVQAFF; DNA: TGTGCCAGCACCCAATGGGGGGCCGTTCAAGCTTTCTTT
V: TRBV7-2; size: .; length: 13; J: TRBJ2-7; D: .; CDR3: CASSLAPGWGGYF; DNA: TGTGCCAGCAGCTTAGCCCCCGGGTGGGGTGGGTACTTC
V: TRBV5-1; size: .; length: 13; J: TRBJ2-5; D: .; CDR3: CASSLVLGETQYF; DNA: TGCGCCAGCAGCTTGGTGTTAGGGGAGACCCAGTACTTC
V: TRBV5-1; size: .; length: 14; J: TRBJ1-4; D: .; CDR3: CASSPQGSDEKLFF; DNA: TGCGCCAGCAGCCCACAGGGTTCCGATGAAAAACTGTTTTTT
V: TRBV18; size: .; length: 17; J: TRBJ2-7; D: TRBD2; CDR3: CASSPSGLAGPSYEQYF; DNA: TGTGCCAGCTCACCCTCGGGACTAGCGGGACCTTCCTACGAGCAGTACTTC
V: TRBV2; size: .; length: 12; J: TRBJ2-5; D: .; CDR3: CASSVRQETQYF; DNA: TGTGCCAGCAGTGTCCGCCAAGAGACCCAGTACTTC
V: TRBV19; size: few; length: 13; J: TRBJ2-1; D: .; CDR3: CARPAEGNDEQFF; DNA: TGTGCCAGACCCGCGGAGGGTAACGATGAGCAGTTCTTC
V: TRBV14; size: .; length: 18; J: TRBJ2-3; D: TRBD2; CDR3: CASSQGLTSGRPTDTQYF; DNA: TGTGCCAGCAGCCAAGGACTAACTAGCGGGAGGCCCACAGATACGCAGTATTTT
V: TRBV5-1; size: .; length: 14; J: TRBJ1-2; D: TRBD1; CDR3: CASSLVGTEDGYTF; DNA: TGCGCCAGCAGCTTGGTCGGGACAGAGGATGGCTACACCTTC
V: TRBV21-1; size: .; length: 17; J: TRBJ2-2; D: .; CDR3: CASSPPRSGILAGELFF; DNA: TGTGCCAGCAGCCCCCCAAGGAGCGGGATCCTTGCCGGGGAGCTGTTTTTT
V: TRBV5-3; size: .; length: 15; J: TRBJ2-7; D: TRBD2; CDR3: CASSQEVAGVYEQYF; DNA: TGTGCCAGCAGCCAGGAGGTAGCGGGAGTCTACGAGCAGTACTTC
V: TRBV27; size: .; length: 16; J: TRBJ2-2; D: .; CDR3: CASSLFPGWNTGELFF; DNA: TGTGCCAGCAGTTTGTTCCCAGGGTGGAACACCGGGGAGCTGTTTTTT
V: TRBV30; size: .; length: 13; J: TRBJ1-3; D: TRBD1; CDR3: CAWIQGVGNTIYF; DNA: TGTGCCTGGATCCAGGGGGTCGGAAACACCATATATTTT
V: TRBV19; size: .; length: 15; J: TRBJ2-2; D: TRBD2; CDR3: CASSTLAGATGELFF; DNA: TGTGCCAGTAGTACGCTAGCGGGTGCCACCGGGGAGCTGTTTTTT
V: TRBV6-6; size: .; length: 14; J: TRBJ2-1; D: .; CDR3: CASSYDALNNEQFF; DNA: TGTGCCAGCAGTTATGATGCCCTCAACAATGAGCAGTTCTTC
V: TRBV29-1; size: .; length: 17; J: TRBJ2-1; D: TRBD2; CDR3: CSVEGTWGEGSYNEQFF; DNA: TGCAGCGTTGAAGGGACATGGGGGGAGGGCTCCTACAATGAGCAGTTCTTC
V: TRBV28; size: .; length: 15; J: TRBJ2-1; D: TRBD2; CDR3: CASSLRVSGRNEQFF; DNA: TGTGCCAGCAGTTTAAGAGTTAGCGGGAGGAATGAGCAGTTCTTC
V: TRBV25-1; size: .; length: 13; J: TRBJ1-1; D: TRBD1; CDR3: CASLDRGYTEAFF; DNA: TGTGCCAGCCTGGACAGGGGGTACACTGAAGCTTTCTTT
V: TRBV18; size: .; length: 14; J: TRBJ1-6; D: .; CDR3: CASSLSEKNSPLHF; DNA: TGTGCCAGCTCCCTCAGCGAAAAGAATTCACCCCTCCACTTT
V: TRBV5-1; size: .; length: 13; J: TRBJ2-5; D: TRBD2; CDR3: CASSLNWGGTQYF; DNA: TGCGCCAGCAGCTTGAACTGGGGGGGGACCCAGTACTTC
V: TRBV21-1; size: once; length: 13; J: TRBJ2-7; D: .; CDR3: CASSKADTKPQYF; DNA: TGTGCCAGCAGCAAAGCGGACACAAAACCTCAGTACTTC
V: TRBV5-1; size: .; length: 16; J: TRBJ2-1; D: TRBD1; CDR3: CASSLERQGMYNEQFF; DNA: TGCGCCAGCAGCTTGGAAAGACAGGGGATGTACAATGAGCAGTTCTTC
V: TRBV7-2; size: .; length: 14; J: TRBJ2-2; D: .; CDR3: CASSLRGNTGELFF; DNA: TGTGCCAGCAGCTTAAGGGGGAACACCGGGGAGCTGTTTTTT
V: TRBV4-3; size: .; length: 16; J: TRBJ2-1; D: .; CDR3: CASSQGGSSAYNEQFF; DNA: TGCGCCAGCAGCCAAGGGGGGTCTAGCGCCTACAATGAGCAGTTCTTC
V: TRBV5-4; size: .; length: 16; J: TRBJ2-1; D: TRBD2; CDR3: CASAYQGLAGDVEQFF; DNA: TGTGCCAGTGCCTACCAAGGACTAGCGGGAGACGTTGAGCAGTTCTTC
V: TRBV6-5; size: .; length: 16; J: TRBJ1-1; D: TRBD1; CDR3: CASSYRRTGGASGWFF; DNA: TGTGCCAGCAGTTACCGACGGACAGGGGGCGCATCTGGGTGGTTCTTT
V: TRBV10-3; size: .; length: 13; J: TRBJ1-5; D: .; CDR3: CAIAAVGNQPQHF; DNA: TGTGCCATCGCGGCAGTGGGCAATCAGCCCCAGCATTTT
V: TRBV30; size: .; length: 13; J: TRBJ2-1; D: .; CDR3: CAWSAFGYNEQFF; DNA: TGTGCCTGGAGTGCTTTTGGGTACAATGAGCAGTTCTTC
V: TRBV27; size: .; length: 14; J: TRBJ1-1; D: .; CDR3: CATKPGRMNTEAFF; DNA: TGTGCCACCAAACCGGGACGGATGAACACTGAAGCTTTCTTT
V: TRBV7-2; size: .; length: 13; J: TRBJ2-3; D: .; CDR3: CASSPMGADTQYF; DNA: TGTGCCAGCAGCCCAATGGGGGCGGATACGCAGTATTTT
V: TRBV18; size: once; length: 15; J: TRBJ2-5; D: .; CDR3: CASSTTRTQKETQYF; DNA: TGTGCCAGCTCAACAACCCGGACCCAGAAAGAGACCCAGTACTTC
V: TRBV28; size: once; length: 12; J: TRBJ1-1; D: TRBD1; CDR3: CASATGGTEAFF; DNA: TGTGCCAGCGCGACAGGGGGCACTGAAGCTTTCTTT
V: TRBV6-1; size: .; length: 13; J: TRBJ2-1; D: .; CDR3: CASSEPGQREQFF; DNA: TGTGCCAGCAGTGAGCCGGGACAACGGGAGCAGTTCTTC
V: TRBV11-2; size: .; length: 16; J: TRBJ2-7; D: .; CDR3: CASSATEINSLYEQYF; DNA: TGTGCCAGCAGCGCCACTGAGATAAACTCCCTCTACGAGCAGTACTTC
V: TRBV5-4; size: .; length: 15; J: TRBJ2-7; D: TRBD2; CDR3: CASSLEVAGVREQYF; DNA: TGTGCCAGCAGCTTGGAGGTAGCGGGAGTGCGAGAGCAGTACTTC
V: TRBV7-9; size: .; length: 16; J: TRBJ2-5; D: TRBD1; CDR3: CASSLARTGAQETQYF; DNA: TGTGCCAGCAGCTTAGCGCGAACAGGGGCCCAAGAGACCCAGTACTTC